This T cell receptor (beta chain) is drawn from a study of cytomegalovirus exposure and HLA in healthy donors. As regards this clone: Its target is not known.

Primers for the PCR totalled 60 Vbeta and 13 Jbeta. Authors' methods: It was a later analysis that counted roughly 80 million unique TCR beta chains, of which roughly 11 million were shared. Method: immunoSEQ multiplex PCR; TCRdb's copy keeps in-frame clones and lacks some. The DNA was the basis for D and trimming; V, J and clone size are from that table. The top ten hold approximately 1% of the sample, which has a few hundred thousand clones, roughly 89% seen once. Study-wide points: A previous analysis found most TCR beta V segments productive roughly 87% or roughly 30% of the time. CMV serostatus stood as the only immune exposure information on hand.

Sequenced sample: PBMCs. The source is a young woman in good health and CMV-seronegative.

The CDR3 nucleotides read TGTGCCAGCAGCTGGGCGGGGGGCGATCAGCCCCAGCATTTT. The encoded protein is CASSWAGGDQPQHF. V and J are TRBV7-2 and TRBJ1-5; weak D call: TRBD1 (6 bases). Germline V gene sequence: CDR1 SGHTA, CDR2 FQGNSA. V lost 4 bases and J 5 bases, leaving 12 bases between the germline ends. The CDR3 spans 14 residues.